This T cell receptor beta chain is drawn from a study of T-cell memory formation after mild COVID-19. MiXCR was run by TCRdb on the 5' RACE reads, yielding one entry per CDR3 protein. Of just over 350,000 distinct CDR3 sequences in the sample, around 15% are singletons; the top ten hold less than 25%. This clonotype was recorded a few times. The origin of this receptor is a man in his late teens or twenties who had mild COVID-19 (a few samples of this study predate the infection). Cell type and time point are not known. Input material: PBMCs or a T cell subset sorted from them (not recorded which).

The CDR3 DNA sequence: TGTGCCAGCAGCACCCCGAGGACCCAGTACTTC. Translating it yields CASSTPRTQYF. The rearrangement links TRBV3-1 to TRBJ2-5; D ambiguous. The V gene lost 5 bases and the J gene lost 7 bases, with 8 bases spanning the gap. Germline lookup yields CDR1 LGHDT and CDR2 YNNKEL (reference sequence). CDR3 length: 11 residues.